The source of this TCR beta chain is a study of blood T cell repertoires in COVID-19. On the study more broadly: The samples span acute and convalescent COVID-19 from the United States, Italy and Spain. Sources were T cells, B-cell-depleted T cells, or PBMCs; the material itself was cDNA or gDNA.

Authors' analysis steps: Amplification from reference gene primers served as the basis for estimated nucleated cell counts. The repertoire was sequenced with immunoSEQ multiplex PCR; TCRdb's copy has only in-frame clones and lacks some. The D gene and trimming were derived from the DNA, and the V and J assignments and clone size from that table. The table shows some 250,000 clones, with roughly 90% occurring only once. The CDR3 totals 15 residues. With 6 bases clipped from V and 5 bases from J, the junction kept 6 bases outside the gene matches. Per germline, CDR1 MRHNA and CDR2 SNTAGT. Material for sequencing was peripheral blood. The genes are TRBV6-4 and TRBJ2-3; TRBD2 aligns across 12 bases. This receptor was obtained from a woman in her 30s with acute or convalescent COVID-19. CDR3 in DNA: TGTGCCAGCAGGACTAGCGGGAGAAGAGGAGATACGCAGTATTTT. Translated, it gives CASRTSGRRGDTQYF.